This TCR beta chain was sequenced in a study of cytomegalovirus exposure and HLA in healthy donors (dated by TCRdb to the late 2010s). About the full investigation: An earlier analysis of approximately 600 of the donors reported about 290 Gb of sequence data and around 110 million unique TCR beta sequences from 150 million to 200 million T cells. An early release covering roughly 640 HLA-typed donors comprised roughly 300 gigabases of sequencing data and approximately 85 million unique TCR sequences. Of the 398 genotyped donors, approximately 80% were placed in the genetic ancestry cluster associated with self-reported Caucasian donors. The study aimed to test whether signatures of past pathogen exposure could be identified by cataloging public T cell receptors. Using immunosequencing, the study profiled T cell repertoires from some 670 subjects and related those repertoires to cytomegalovirus serostatus. Besides the first cohort of under 700 subjects, a separate validation cohort made up of over 100 different subjects was used. To predict cytomegalovirus infection status, the study combined high-throughput TCR immunosequencing, statistical association of individual TCRs with disease status, and machine learning. In a later analysis, previously published TCR beta repertoires from 500 to 750 donors were re-analyzed and high-resolution HLA genotyping was added so that TCR occurrence patterns could be studied. Rather than drawing on any new phenotypic data, the later analysis identified candidate immune exposures from TCR beta sequences and the way those sequences occurred across donors. An earlier analysis of around 580 of the donors used high-throughput TCR beta sequencing to judge whether each TCR beta V gene segment behaved as functional or pseudogenic. Donor age, sex, ethnicity and CMV serostatus were compiled together with the repertoire data. A later genetic analysis used genome-wide SNP genotypes for about 60% of the 666 donors, treating that subset as a discovery cohort. Every discovery cohort repertoire had been produced on one sequencing platform. HLA typing included class I and class II loci at four-digit resolution. The number of donors typed differed by locus, with roughly 620-630 for A, B, C, DRB1 and DQB1, around 520 for DQA1, over 600 for DPA1, and some 470 for DPB1. A few DR-DQ haplotypes were treated as single units for association and clustering because of strong linkage in the cohort. Among under 450 genotyped donors of the cohort, an average of roughly 240,000 unique TCR beta nucleotide sequences were sequenced per donor, approximately 20% of them non-productive. Here is what the overall study found, with its caveats: In a later analysis, 16,951 TCR beta sequences were associated with specific HLA alleles at a false discovery rate of 0.05. A further reported finding was that TCR beta sequences accurately predicted the HLA-A and HLA-B alleles for most subjects in the first cohort. When HLA alleles, especially DR and DQ, strongly co-occurred, attributing TCR associations to individual alleles was difficult. Several of the top co-occurrence clusters appeared to be linked to parvovirus B19, influenza, CMV and Epstein-Barr virus, according to a later analysis. Seventeen rarely observed V segments, including chromosome 9 orphons, were excluded from the earlier analysis of a few hundred of the donors because counts were too low. This cohort had only TCR beta chains sequenced, and the lack of alpha or paired-chain data limited which features could be detected. Linkage disequilibrium might explain the correlated functional status among segregating V segments, but an unknown experimental factor could not be ruled out. Because HLA typing was unavailable for some donors at each locus, only the typed subset was used in association tests. According to a later analysis, most CMV-associated TCR beta chains appeared to be HLA-restricted, and the HLA associations seemed to be driven largely by CMV exposure. Compared with the 666-donor mean, donors in an Asian-associated ancestry cluster had fewer N-insertions in productive TCRs, according to a later genetic analysis. In a later analysis, TCR association rates were found to vary across HLA loci, with the most associated TCRs seen for DRB1 alleles and the fewest for HLA-C alleles. In a later analysis, HLA-associated TCR beta chains were found to be more clonally expanded and to have lower generation probabilities than equally common non-associated chains. Most TCR sequences were observed very rarely across donors, whereas some public TCRs were present in many individuals. Sequencing depth was assumed to be roughly uniform across donors in the presence/absence analyses, though that assumption may not hold. In both the original and validation cohorts, the classifier was reported to diagnose cytomegalovirus status with high specificity and sensitivity. The study gave a list of some 150 TCR beta chains associated with cytomegalovirus. Immune exposure information for the cohort was limited to CMV serostatus. The sequencing pipeline was judged likely to have produced a cluster of highly shared sequence variants as a technical artifact. The authors suggested that the approach could potentially be generalized to other disease states and immunological phenotypes. A later genetic analysis associated a missense DCLRE1C variant with V-gene and J-gene trimming of TCR beta chains, and an independent cohort replicated the association. In an earlier analysis of some 640 of the donors, most TCR beta V segments were observed in productive rearrangements about 87% or about 30% of the time, broadly matching IMGT annotations. Some IMGT-functional V segments, including TRBV6-2 and TRBV6-3, could not be told apart with the 87-base-pair reads, so those segments were excluded. A few of the identified cytomegalovirus-associated TCR beta chains were confirmed in vitro to be specific for cytomegalovirus antigens.

Libraries were made using the immunoSEQ multiplex PCR assay. For the multiplex PCR, a mixture combining 60 forward primers for TCR Vbeta segments and 13 reverse primers for TCR Jbeta segments was used. The CDR3 region of rearranged TCR beta genes was amplified from genomic DNA by a multiplex PCR assay. On the Illumina HiSeq System, the amplified TCR beta libraries were sequenced as 87-base-pair reads. From the authors' description of their analysis: In a later analysis, roughly 80 million unique TCR beta chains were counted across the approximately 640 repertoires, and roughly 11 million of these chains were shared by at least two donors. Raw reads were error-corrected and collapsed into unique sequences by a nearest-neighbor algorithm in which closely related sequences were merged to remove PCR and sequencing errors. To assign V, D and J gene segments, CDR3 sequences were aligned to IMGT reference sequences. For a sequence to be retained, at least a six-nucleotide match to both a V gene segment and a J gene segment was required. A rearrangement was called productive if the CDR3 had no stop codons and remained in frame with V and J, and every other rearrangement was called non-productive. Following IMGT convention, CDR3 was defined as the stretch from the second conserved V-encoded cysteine to the conserved J-encoded phenylalanine. In an earlier analysis of more than 550 of the donors, sequences lacking an unambiguous match to a single V gene segment were excluded. An earlier analysis of almost 600 of the donors classified V segments as functional when productive rearrangements were above 56.7% and as segregating when the standard deviation between donors was above 5%. A statistical classification framework was developed to diagnose cytomegalovirus status using the catalog of TCR beta chain sequences. In a later analysis, TCR nucleotide sequences were compared against IMGT/GENE-DB human TR gene sequences so that V and J genes could be assigned. The TCRdist pipeline was used in a later analysis to assign CDR3 sequences and most-parsimonious VDJ recombination scenarios. A later analysis defined each TCR beta chain by its CDR3 amino acid sequence plus V-gene family, and excluded reads lacking a unique V-gene family. As a way to deal with suspected cross-contamination and a sequencing artifact, a later analysis dropped hundreds of nucleotide sequences that were highly shared and had low generation probability. For each public chain, a later analysis derived a clonal expansion index from normalized ranks of inferred template counts within each repertoire. In a later analysis, generation probabilities were computed using a VDJ recombination model fitted to out-of-frame rearrangements, and the results were checked against IGoR. In a later analysis, TCR-TCR, TCR-HLA and TCR-CMV co-occurrence was scored with hypergeometric tests, and a repertoire-size bias correction was applied to TCR pairs. In a later analysis, false discovery rates were estimated by permuting HLA or CMV assignments 20 times. In a later analysis, co-occurring TCRs were grouped using DBSCAN, and TCRdist sequence similarity was added for clustering within HLA-allele-positive subsets. For co-occurrence clustering, repertoires with fewer than 30,000 or more than 120,000 public chains were excluded, along with four to six repertoires with anomalous nucleotide sharing. As stored in TCRdb, this immuneACCESS dataset retains in-frame rearrangements with V and J assigned. A fraction of the clones does not appear; measured against another copy, unresolved V genes explain less than half of the discrepancy, and the remainder lacks a known reason. That table gives V, J and clone size, and the DNA gave D and trimming. The sample table records hundreds of thousands of clones; 70% to 80% of these occur just once. The ten largest clones represent around 2.9% of the sample.

The cohort comprised fewer than 750 healthy bone marrow donors. At the time of sampling, every cohort member was nominally healthy, though immune exposures that went unrecorded were likely present. The donor tested CMV seropositive and was one of the 289 seropositive cohort members. A peripheral blood sample was provided by each donor, and peripheral blood mononuclear cells were used for TCR beta sequencing. The Qiagen DNeasy Blood Extraction Kit was used to extract genomic DNA from the blood cell samples. With respect to this clone: Its cognate antigen has yet to be identified. No per-base quality is available; no much larger clone lies one base away.

CDR1 and CDR2 are read off the germline V gene as MDHEN and SYDVKM. The CDR3, from cysteine to phenylalanine, totals 15 residues. The entry retains the CDR3 DNA only, 45 bases that are in frame from base 1. The sequence was obtained from a woman in her fifties or sixties in good health and CMV-seropositive. Sequenced: PBMCs. This sequence uses TRBV28 and TRBJ2-5; a stretch of 7 junction bases matches TRBD1. The J call is in doubt because the DNA end fits TRBJ2-7 better. DNA sequence: TGTGCCAGCAGCCTTATAAGGGACAGAACCTACGAGCAGTACTTC. This gives the protein CASSLIRDRTYEQYF.